Sequencing of this T cell receptor beta chain was carried out in a study of T cell clones after liver transplantation. Generated by immunoSEQ multiplex PCR, the TCRdb table keeps only in-frame clones and is missing some. The repertoire holds around 77,000 clones, with 80% as singletons. Unstimulated PBMCs were sorted into CD3+CD4+ and CD3+CD8+ populations. The CDR3 has 19 amino acids. V lost 7 bases and J lost 0; bases outside the gene matches: 12. Germline CDR1 and CDR2: MDHEN and SYDVKM. The chain carries TRBV28 and TRBJ2-6; TRBD1 aligns across 10 bases. The sequenced sample was CD4+ T cells from blood, obtained 12 months after liver transplant. The TCR comes from a human patient who received a liver transplant. T cells may partly derive from the graft donor. The CDR3, as DNA: TGTGCCAGCACCGAAACCGGGACAGGGGTTATCTCTGGGGCCAACGTCCTGACTTTC. Protein product: CASTETGTGVISGANVLTF.